What follows describes a single T cell receptor (beta chain). The data derive from a study of blood T cell repertoires in COVID-19. The CDR3 is 15 amino acids. Germline-derived CDR1 and CDR2 are SNHLY and FYNNEI. The ends lost 5 bases at V and 6 bases at J; junction bases unmatched: 8. Some clones are missing from TCRdb's copy, which holds only in-frame ones; the method was immunoSEQ multiplex PCR. The sample yields about half a million clones, 89% seen once. Sequenced material: peripheral blood. This clonotype was obtained from a man between 18 and 35 years old with COVID-19, enrolled during active disease. The V and J genes are TRBV2 and TRBJ2-5; 11 nucleotides align to TRBD1. The CDR3: CASSNLGTGGKTQYF. For the CDR3, the DNA is TGTGCCAGCAGTAACCTGGGGACAGGGGGAAAGACCCAGTACTTC.